The 11 T cell receptor beta chains reported below all come from one sample, sequenced in a study of shared clonotypes between healthy human individuals. Some clones are missing from TCRdb's copy, which holds only in-frame ones; the method was immunoSEQ multiplex PCR. The sample has a few hundred thousand clones; approximately 65% are singletons. Sequencing input: memory CD4+ T cells sorted from blood. Subset specified: CD45RA-negative fraction. Receptors were obtained from a man between 25 and 39 years old in good health.

The V and J genes are TRBV10-3 and TRBJ2-2; the match to TRBD2 covers 8 bases. CDR1 is ENHRY, CDR2 SYGVKD, per germline. The CDR3 loop spans 14 amino acids. Trimming at V came to 6 bases and at J to 5 bases, leaving 5 bases not matched to a gene. The CDR3 nucleotides read TGTGCCATCAGCGGGGGGGCGCAGACCGGGGAGCTGTTTTTT. It specifies CAISGGAQTGELFF.

The rearrangement links TRBV4-3 to TRBJ1-1; maybe TRBD1 (6 bases). Germline V gene lookup returns CDR1 LGHNA and CDR2 YSLEER. This CDR3 spans 15 amino acids. V gave up 5 bases and J gave up 4 bases, with 17 bases separating them. The CDR3 nucleotides read TGCGCCAGCAGCAAGAGAGGGGGAAGGGGCACTGAAGCTTTCTTT. This sequence encodes CASSKRGGRGTEAFF.

The gene calls are TRBV5-1 and TRBJ2-1; unclear D gene. Germline V lookup: CDR1 SGHRS, CDR2 YFSETQ. V was trimmed by 4 bases and J by 8 bases, leaving 16 bases between them. The CDR3 totals 14 residues. Here the CDR3 reads CASSHRASGDEQFF. The CDR3 nucleotides read TGCGCCAGCAGCCACCGGGCCTCCGGCGATGAGCAGTTCTTC.

This clone has a handful of counts. This chain uses TRBV18 with TRBJ2-5; 8 nucleotides match TRBD1. Germline CDR1 is KGHSH and CDR2 is LQKENI. V was clipped by 6 bases and J by 5 bases; unmatched bases: 11. CDR3 length: 15 amino acids. The chain's CDR3 is CASSPPQGARETQYF. The CDR3 nucleotides are TGTGCCAGCTCTCCTCCGCAGGGGGCAAGGGAGACCCAGTACTTC. Together with reference TRBV18 and TRBJ2-5, the CDR3 gives the full variable domain: NAGVMQNPRHLVRRRGQEARLRCSPMKGHSHVYWYRQLPEEGLKFMVYLQKENIIDESGMPKERFSAEFPKEGPSILRIQQVVRGDSAAYFCASSPPQGARETQYFGPGTRLLVL.

The chain recombines TRBV18 with TRBJ2-7; the D gene is possibly TRBD2 (7 bases). CDR1 and CDR2 (germline): KGHSH, LQKENI. This CDR3 spans 15 amino acids. Trimming left V 3 bases short and J 4 bases short, with 16 bases between. CDR3 DNA sequence: TGTGCCAGCTCACCCGCGAGGGGGGGCGGTTACGAGCAGTACTTC. Translated: CASSPARGGGYEQYF.

The chain joins TRBV6-1 to TRBJ2-7; no clear D. Deletions cut 6 bases from V and 3 bases from J, with 6 bases between. Germline values: CDR1 MNHNS, CDR2 SASEGT. The CDR3 sequence is 11 residues long. This chain's CDR3 is CASSLGYEQYF. CDR3 DNA sequence: TGTGCCAGCAGCCTCGGCTACGAGCAGTACTTC.

The chain links TRBV6-5 to TRBJ2-7, with 10 nucleotides matching TRBD2. Germline CDR1 and CDR2: MNHEY and SVGAGI. This CDR3 spans 16 amino acids. Trimming cost V 6 bases and J 2 bases; bases outside gene matches: 10. The CDR3 spells CASSYRGSGRAYEQYF. CDR3 bases: TGTGCCAGCAGCTACCGGGGGAGCGGGAGGGCCTACGAGCAGTACTTC.

The gene calls are TRBV28 and TRBJ1-5; D not resolved. This CDR3 has 13 residues. The V gene's germline CDR1 is MDHEN and CDR2 SYDVKM. V was trimmed by 2 bases and J by 0 bases, leaving 2 bases between them. CDR3 amino acids: CASSLNSNQPQHF. CDR3 nucleotides: TGTGCCAGCAGTTTAAATAGCAATCAGCCCCAGCATTTT.

This rearrangement joins TRBV2 to TRBJ2-3, with 8 nucleotides matching TRBD1. Unmatched junction bases numbered 7, after V lost 6 bases and J lost 2 bases. The germline CDR1 and CDR2 sequences are SNHLY and FYNNEI. CDR3 length: 15 residues. CDR3 in amino acids: CASRGTGTFTDTQYF. CDR3 nucleotides: TGTGCCAGCAGAGGGACAGGCACATTCACAGATACGCAGTATTTT. Full variable domain (rest looked up from reference TRBV2 and TRBJ2-3): EPEVTQTPSHQVTQMGQEVILRCVPISNHLYFYWYRQILGQKVEFLVSFYNNEISEKSEIFDDQFSVERPDGSNFTLKIRSTKLEDSAMYFCASRGTGTFTDTQYFGPGTRLTVL.

The chain links TRBV7-6 to TRBJ2-5; no firm D call. The CDR3 extends over 13 amino acids. The V and J ends lost 4 bases and 5 bases respectively, with 11 bases between them. CDR1 and CDR2 from the germline V gene are SGHVS and FNYEAQ. CDR3 in amino acids: CASSSRFRETQYF. CDR3 DNA sequence: TGTGCCAGCAGCTCTCGGTTCCGGGAGACCCAGTACTTC.

The V call is TRBV19, the J call TRBJ1-2; perhaps TRBD1 as D (6 bases). CDR1 and CDR2 (germline): LNHDA, SQIVND (reference sequence). The CDR3 extends over 19 amino acids. The V gene lost 5 bases and the J gene lost 0 bases, with 25 bases spanning the gap. The CDR3 DNA reads as TGTGCCAGTAGTGCAAGGACAGCCGTTCAATCTCTGGCTAACTATGGCTACACCTTC. Encoded protein: CASSARTAVQSLANYGYTF.